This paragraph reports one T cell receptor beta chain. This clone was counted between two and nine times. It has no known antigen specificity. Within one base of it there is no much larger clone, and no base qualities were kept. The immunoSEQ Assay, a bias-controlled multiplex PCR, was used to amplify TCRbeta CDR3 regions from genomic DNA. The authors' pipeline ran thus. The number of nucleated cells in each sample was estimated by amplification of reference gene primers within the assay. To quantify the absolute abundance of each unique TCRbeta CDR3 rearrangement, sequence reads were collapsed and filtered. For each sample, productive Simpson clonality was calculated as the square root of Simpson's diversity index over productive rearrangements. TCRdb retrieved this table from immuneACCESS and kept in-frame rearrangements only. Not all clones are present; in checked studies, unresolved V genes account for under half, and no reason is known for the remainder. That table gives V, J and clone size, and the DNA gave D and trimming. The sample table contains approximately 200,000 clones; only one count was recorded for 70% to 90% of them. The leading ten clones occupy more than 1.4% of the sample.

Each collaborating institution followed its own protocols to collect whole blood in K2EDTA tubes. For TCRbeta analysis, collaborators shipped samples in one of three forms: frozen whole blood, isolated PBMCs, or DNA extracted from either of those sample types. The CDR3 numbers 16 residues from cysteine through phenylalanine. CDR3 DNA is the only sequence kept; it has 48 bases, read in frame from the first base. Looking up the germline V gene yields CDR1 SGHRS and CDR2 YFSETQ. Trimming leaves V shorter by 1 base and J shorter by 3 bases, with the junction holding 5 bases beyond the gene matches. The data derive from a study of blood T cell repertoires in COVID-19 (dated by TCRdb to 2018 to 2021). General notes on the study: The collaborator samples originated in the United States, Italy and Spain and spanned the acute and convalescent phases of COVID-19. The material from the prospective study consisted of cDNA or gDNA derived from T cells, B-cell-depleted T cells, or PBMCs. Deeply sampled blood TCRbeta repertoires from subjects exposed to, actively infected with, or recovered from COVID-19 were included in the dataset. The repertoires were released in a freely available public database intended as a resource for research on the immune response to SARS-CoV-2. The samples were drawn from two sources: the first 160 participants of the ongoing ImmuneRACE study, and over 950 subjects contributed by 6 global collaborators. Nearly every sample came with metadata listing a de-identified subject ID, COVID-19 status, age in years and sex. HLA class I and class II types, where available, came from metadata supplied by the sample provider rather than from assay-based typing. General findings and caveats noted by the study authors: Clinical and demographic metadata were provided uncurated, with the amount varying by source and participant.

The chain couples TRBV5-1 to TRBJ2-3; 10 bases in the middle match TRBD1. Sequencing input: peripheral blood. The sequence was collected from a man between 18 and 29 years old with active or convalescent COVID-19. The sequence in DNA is TGCGCCAGCAGCTTGACAGGGACAGGGGTGACAGATACGCAGTATTTT. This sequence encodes CASSLTGTGVTDTQYF.